What follows are 15 T cell receptor beta chains derived from one specimen sequenced in a study of blood T cells in healthy people across ages. PCR was performed a second time for about 7 to 11 cycles using a sample-barcoded 5' primer and a J-beta primer mix. TCRdb re-derived calls from the 5' RACE reads in MiXCR, one entry per CDR3 protein. The sample shows 800,000 to 900,000 distinct CDR3 sequences, 62% of them seen only once. The sample comprised blood. These receptor sequences come from a man in his thirties or forties in good health.

V and J are TRBV27 and TRBJ2-1; D is unresolved. From germline, CDR1 is MNHEY and CDR2 SMNVEV (reference sequence). Trimming stripped 4 bases from V and 6 bases from J, with 16 bases between. The CDR3 loop spans 15 amino acids. The CDR3 DNA reads as TGTGCCAGCAGTTCTGGCTCACCTTCCGGCAATGAGCAGTTCTTC. Amino acid sequence: CASSSGSPSGNEQFF.

This rearrangement joins TRBV29-1 to TRBJ2-3; 9 bases align to TRBD2. The CDR3 has 14 residues. With 7 bases clipped from V and 6 bases from J, the junction kept 11 bases outside the gene matches. Germline CDR1 reads SQVTM; CDR2 reads ANQGSEA. For the CDR3, the DNA is TGCAGCGCCGACTGGCGGGGGGGCCTCGATACGCAGTATTTT. Translating it yields CSADWRGGLDTQYF.

The chain couples TRBV25-1 to TRBJ1-2; 7 nucleotides align to TRBD1. This CDR3 is 14 amino acids long. Trimming at V came to 5 bases and at J to 4 bases, leaving 7 bases not matched to a gene. CDR1 and CDR2 from the germline V gene are MGHDK and SYGVNS. CDR3 residues: CASSTRQGSYGYTF. In DNA form, the CDR3 reads TGTGCCAGCAGTACCAGACAGGGATCCTATGGCTACACCTTC.

This clonotype was observed a few times. The rearrangement joins TRBV6-5 to TRBJ2-7; D gene uncertain. The CDR3 spans 16 residues. CDR1 is MNHEY, CDR2 SVGAGI, per germline. V dropped 6 bases and J dropped 2 bases, with 20 bases sitting between them. The CDR3 is CASSAPGRWGTYEQYF. DNA for the CDR3: TGTGCCAGCAGCGCGCCTGGACGGTGGGGAACCTACGAGCAGTACTTC.

The CDR3 DNA follows: TGTGCCAGCCCGCTGGACACTGAAGCTTTCTTT. Its protein product is CASPLDTEAFF. This chain uses TRBV12-3 or TRBV12-4 with TRBJ1-1; D not resolved. This CDR3 is built from 11 residues. V lost 8 bases to trimming and J lost 3 bases, with 7 bases between them.

This rearrangement joins TRBV4-3 to TRBJ2-1; 9 bases line up with TRBD2. There are 16 residues in the CDR3. With V trimmed by 4 bases and J by 2 bases, 6 bases remained unmatched. The germline gives CDR1 LGHNA, CDR2 YSLEER. The chain's CDR3 is CASSPGLAPTYNEQFF. CDR3 sequence (DNA): TGCGCCAGCAGCCCCGGACTAGCGCCGACCTACAATGAGCAGTTCTTC.

This rearrangement joins TRBV7-2 to TRBJ1-4, with D uncertain. The V and J ends lost 5 bases and 2 bases respectively, with 12 bases between them. Germline-derived CDR1 and CDR2 are SGHTA and FQGNSA. This CDR3 is built from 15 residues. The chain's CDR3 is CASSPPLGTNEKLFF. CDR3 in DNA: TGTGCCAGCAGCCCCCCCTTGGGGACTAATGAAAAACTGTTTTTT.

This clonotype was seen only a few times. The chain recombines TRBV10-3 with TRBJ1-2; tentative D call: TRBD1 (6 bases). Trimming removed 2 bases from V and 5 bases from J, with 9 bases in between. CDR3 length: 13 residues. The germline V gene encodes CDR1 ENHRY and CDR2 SYGVKD. The CDR3 nucleotides read TGTGCCATCAGTGAGAGAACAGGGTATGGCTACACCTTC. Translating it yields CAISERTGYGYTF.

This chain joins TRBV20-1 and TRBJ2-5, with D tentatively TRBD2 (5 bases). The germline gives CDR1 DFQATT, CDR2 SNEGSKA (reference sequence). Between the trimmed V and J ends, which lost 4 bases and 6 bases, there was a span of 18 bases. There are 14 residues in the CDR3. The CDR3 reads CSANPGDARQTQYF. CDR3 nucleotides: TGCAGTGCTAACCCCGGGGATGCCAGGCAGACCCAGTACTTC.

The chain has TRBV4-3 and TRBJ2-5, with D unclear. The end of the DNA aligns better with TRBJ2-7, so the J call may be wrong. Germline V gene sequence: CDR1 LGHNA, CDR2 YSLEER. This CDR3 has 13 residues. CDR3 region: CASSQDLGREQYF. The CDR3 region has the DNA TGCGCCAGCAGCCAAGATTTAGGCCGCGAGCAGTACTTC.

This clonotype was picked up a small number of times. The chain joins TRBV7-9 to TRBJ1-2; D is undetermined. This CDR3 contains 14 residues. The V gene lost 1 base and the J gene lost 4 bases, with 10 bases spanning the gap. CDR1 SEHNR and CDR2 FQNEAQ come from the germline V gene (reference sequence). DNA of the CDR3: TGTGCCAGCAGCTTAGTTGCCGATTCCTATGGCTACACCTTC. As protein: CASSLVADSYGYTF.

This chain joins TRBV4-3 and TRBJ1-1; D gene uncertain. V lost 5 bases and J 1 base, leaving 8 bases between the germline ends. There are 13 residues in the CDR3. Per the germline V gene, CDR1 is LGHNA and CDR2 is YSLEER. This CDR3 reads CASSNQRNTEAFF. DNA for the CDR3: TGCGCCAGCAGCAACCAGAGGAACACTGAAGCTTTCTTT.

The chain is built from TRBV29-1 and TRBJ1-2; 10 bases agree with TRBD1. After removal of 4 bases from V and 2 bases from J, the junction contained 4 bases not matched to a gene. CDR3 length equals 14 residues. Germline CDR1 SQVTM, CDR2 ANQGSEA. CDR3 DNA: TGCAGCGTTGCACCGGGACAGGGGAACTATGGCTACACCTTC. Its protein is CSVAPGQGNYGYTF.

J is TRBJ1-5 and V is TRBV19, with D uncertain. The germline V and J ends were trimmed by 5 bases and 5 bases, with 7 bases remaining between them. The CDR3 runs to 12 residues. Germline V gene data show CDR1 as LNHDA and CDR2 as SQIVND (reference sequence). CDR3 residues: CASSPPYQPQHF. The CDR3 region has the DNA TGTGCCAGTAGTCCTCCCTATCAGCCCCAGCATTTT.

This chain uses TRBV12-3 or TRBV12-4 with TRBJ2-3; D assignment may be TRBD1 or TRBD2 (6 bases each). V lost 6 bases to trimming and J lost 4 bases, with 14 bases between them. This CDR3 has 14 residues. CDR3 in amino acids: CASSWGAGADTQYF. The CDR3 nucleotides are TGTGCCAGCAGCTGGGGGGCGGGCGCAGATACGCAGTATTTT.